This T cell receptor beta chain was sequenced during a study of T cells in Graves' hyperthyroidism and ophthalmopathy. Amplified TCR beta CDR3 regions came from RNA transcripts. The HTBI primer set drove a first-round RT-PCR of the TCR CDR3. TCRdb reanalysed the multiplex PCR reads using MiXCR and keeps one entry per CDR3 protein. The profile shows under 450,000 distinct CDR3 sequences, around 14% of them singletons. The germline V gene encodes CDR1 MNHEY and CDR2 SVGAGI. CDR3 length: 17 residues. The germline V and J ends were trimmed by 6 bases and 2 bases, with 20 bases remaining between them. Study-level results: Separating ophthalmopathy from stable hyperthyroidism was achieved by a 13 V-J model.

This clonotype was detected a few times. Antigen unknown. Sequencing input: blood. This chain uses TRBV6-5 with TRBJ2-1; possibly TRBD1 or TRBD2 for D (5 bases each). The sequence derives from a woman under 30 with Graves' hyperthyroidism. CDR3 in DNA: TGTGCCAGCAGCCTCGAGGGGCGGCACCCCCCCTACAATGAGCAGTTCTTC. This encodes CASSLEGRHPPYNEQFF.